Shown below are 7 T cell receptor beta chains from a single sample sequenced in a study of T cells in Graves' hyperthyroidism and ophthalmopathy. Researchers amplified the TCR beta CDR3 regions from RNA transcripts. In the first-round RT-PCR of the TCR CDR3, the HTBI primer set was used. TCRdb used MiXCR to reprocess the multiplex PCR reads, holding one entry per CDR3 protein. Altogether some 360,000 distinct CDR3 sequences are present, around a sixth being singletons, with the ten largest covering 15%. What was sequenced was blood. The origin of the receptors is a woman in her 40s with Graves' ophthalmopathy.

This clonotype was counted many times. This rearrangement joins TRBV7-4 to TRBJ1-2; possibly TRBD1 for D (6 bases). Per germline, CDR1 SGHVT and CDR2 SQSDAQ. The germline V and J ends were trimmed by 9 bases and 6 bases, with 17 bases remaining between them. The CDR3 runs to 13 residues. CDR3: CARSGGHTNGYTF. DNA of the CDR3: TGTGCCAGGTCCGGGGGACACACGAATGGCTACACCTTC.

This clonotype was counted at least ten times. The V gene is TRBV7-9, the J gene TRBJ2-7; D is undetermined. The germline V and J ends were trimmed by 7 bases and 3 bases, with 19 bases remaining between them. The CDR3 covers 15 residues. Germline values: CDR1 SEHNR, CDR2 FQNEAQ (reference sequence). Here the CDR3 reads CASMVENGPHYEQYF. The DNA for the CDR3 is TGTGCCAGCATGGTGGAAAACGGACCCCACTACGAGCAGTACTTC.

The chain couples TRBV28 to TRBJ2-5; the D gene could be TRBD1 or TRBD2 (5 bases each). The CDR3 length is 15 residues. V dropped 2 bases and J dropped 2 bases, with 12 bases sitting between them. CDR1 MDHEN and CDR2 SYDVKM come from the germline V gene. The CDR3 here is CASSLLAGAQETQYF. The CDR3 region has the DNA TGTGCCAGCAGTTTACTGGCCGGGGCTCAAGAGACCCAGTACTTC. Filled out from reference TRBV28 and TRBJ2-5, the complete variable domain reads DVKVTQSSRYLVKRTGEKVFLECVQDMDHENMFWYRQDPGLGLRLIYFSYDVKMKEKGDIPEGYSVSREKKERFSLILESASTNQTSMYLCASSLLAGAQETQYFGPGTRLLVL.

This clonotype has a count of ten or more. The J gene is TRBJ2-5, the V gene TRBV7-9; 7 nucleotides agree with TRBD1. V shed 5 bases and J 0 bases; nucleotides not matched to a gene: 6. The CDR3 totals 15 residues. Germline V CDR1 and CDR2: SEHNR, FQNEAQ (reference sequence). The CDR3 here is CASSTGTAYQETQYF. DNA for the CDR3: TGTGCCAGCAGCACCGGGACAGCGTACCAAGAGACCCAGTACTTC.

This clonotype was recorded many times. The chain joins TRBV6-1 to TRBJ2-4, with a tentative D call TRBD2 (7 bases). V lost 7 bases and J 8 bases, leaving 18 bases between the germline ends. Germline CDR1 is MNHNS and CDR2 is SASEGT. This CDR3 region has 14 residues. In nucleotides, the CDR3 is TGTGCCAGCAAAGAGGGGGGGGGAGCTGACATTCAGTACTTC. Translation gives CASKEGGGADIQYF.

This sequence joins TRBV30 and TRBJ2-7, with D unclear. V dropped 2 bases and J dropped 3 bases, with 8 bases sitting between them. Germline CDR1 GTSNPN, CDR2 SVGIG (reference sequence). The CDR3 extends over 12 amino acids. CDR3 region: CAWSLAGYEQYF. In DNA, the CDR3 is TGTGCCTGGAGTTTGGCCGGCTACGAGCAGTACTTC.

This clonotype was seen more than once but under ten times. The chain joins TRBV20-1 to TRBJ2-4; D may be TRBD1 (5 bases). Germline V gives CDR1 DFQATT, CDR2 SNEGSKA (reference sequence). The CDR3 extends over 17 amino acids. With 1 base removed from V and 10 bases from J, the gap between germline ends came to 26 bases. CDR3 sequence: CSARGWGRSAGLVIQYF. The DNA for the CDR3 is TGCAGTGCTAGAGGGTGGGGCAGGTCCGCCGGTTTAGTTATTCAGTACTTC.